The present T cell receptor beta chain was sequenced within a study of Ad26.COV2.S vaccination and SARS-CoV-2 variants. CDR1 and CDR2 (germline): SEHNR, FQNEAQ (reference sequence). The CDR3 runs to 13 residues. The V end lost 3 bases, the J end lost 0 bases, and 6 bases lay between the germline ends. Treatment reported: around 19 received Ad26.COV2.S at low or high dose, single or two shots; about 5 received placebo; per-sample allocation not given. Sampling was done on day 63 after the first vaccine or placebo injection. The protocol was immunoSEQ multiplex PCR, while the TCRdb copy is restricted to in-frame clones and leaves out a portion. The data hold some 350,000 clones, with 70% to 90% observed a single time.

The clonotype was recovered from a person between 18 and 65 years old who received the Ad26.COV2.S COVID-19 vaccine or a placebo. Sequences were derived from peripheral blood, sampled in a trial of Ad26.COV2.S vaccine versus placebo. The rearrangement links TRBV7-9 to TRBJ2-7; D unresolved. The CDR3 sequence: CASSLLGSYEQYF. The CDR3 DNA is TGTGCCAGCAGCTTGTTAGGCTCCTACGAGCAGTACTTC.